A single sample is the source of the 27 T cell receptor beta chains below, sequenced in a study of early T cells in non-severe SARS-CoV-2 infection. Via MiXCR, TCRdb re-called the 5' RACE reads, giving one row per CDR3 protein. The profile shows approximately 79,000 distinct CDR3 sequences, roughly 13% of them singletons. Sequencing was performed on whole blood. The receptor set was obtained from an adult who was a healthcare worker with PCR-confirmed SARS-CoV-2 infection or an uninfected control (not recorded which).

By share, this clonotype counts as medium-sized. The rearrangement joins TRBV11-2 to TRBJ2-3, with D possibly TRBD1 on 6 matching bases. CDR1 and CDR2 (germline): SGHAT, FQNNGV. This CDR3 is built from 15 residues. The germline V and J ends were trimmed by 5 bases and 5 bases, with 17 bases remaining between them. CDR3 in DNA: TGTGCCAGCAGCCCCGCGGCAGGGGCGCAAGATACGCAGTATTTT. Translated, it gives CASSPAAGAQDTQYF.

This rearrangement joins TRBV28 to TRBJ2-7; 7 bases agree with TRBD1. From germline, CDR1 is MDHEN and CDR2 SYDVKM. This CDR3 has 15 amino acids. With V trimmed by 3 bases and J by 6 bases, 11 bases remained unmatched. The CDR3 DNA reads TGTGCCAGCAGTTTCTCAAGGGACAGACCCCCCGAGCAGTACTTC. It codes for CASSFSRDRPPEQYF.

This chain connects TRBV6-2 or TRBV6-3 to TRBJ2-2; the D gene is possibly TRBD2 (6 bases). Germline values: CDR1 MNHEY, CDR2 SVGEGT. V lost 8 bases and J lost 1, with 8 bases in between. The CDR3 has 13 amino acids. CDR3 bases: TGTGCCAGCGGAGGGAGGAACACCGGGGAGCTGTTTTTT. Its protein is CASGGRNTGELFF.

This clonotype has only a few counts. The chain carries TRBV3-1 and TRBJ2-1; TRBD2 matches 7 bases. The V gene's germline CDR1 is LGHDT and CDR2 YNNKEL (reference sequence). The CDR3 spans 13 residues. V lost 0 bases and J lost 13; bases outside the gene matches: 6. CDR3 sequence (DNA): TGTGCCAGCAGCCAAGATCTCCAGCGGGAACAGTTCTTC. It yields the protein CASSQDLQREQFF.

This clonotype was seen only a few times. The chain employs TRBV30 and TRBJ2-5, with 7 bases aligning to TRBD1. V gave up 1 base and J gave up 5 bases; unmatched junction bases: 13. The CDR3 is made up of 16 amino acids. Per the germline V gene, CDR1 is GTSNPN and CDR2 is SVGIG (reference sequence). CDR3 nucleotides: TGTGCCTGGAGTGAGGGGGCAGGGATTATTTTGGAGACCCAGTACTTC. Translated: CAWSEGAGIILETQYF.

This clonotype has a handful of counts. This chain links TRBV27 with TRBJ2-3, with TRBD2 matching over 11 bases. In germline, CDR1 is MNHEY, CDR2 SMNVEV (reference sequence). CDR3 length equals 18 residues. V trimming: 1 base; J trimming: 1 base; junction bases outside the gene matches: 7. In DNA form, the CDR3 reads TGTGCCAGCAGTTTATTTTGGACTAGCGGGCGGGGCACAGATACGCAGTATTTT. The encoded protein is CASSLFWTSGRGTDTQYF.

In its sample, this clonotype was seen many times. The chain recombines TRBV7-8 with TRBJ2-5, with 11 bases that match TRBD1. V shed 4 bases, J shed 9 bases, and the junction held 7 bases outside the gene matches. CDR3 length: 14 amino acids. From germline, CDR1 is SGHVS and CDR2 FQNEAQ. The CDR3 spells CASSSWDRGWSQYF. The DNA for the CDR3 is TGTGCCAGCAGCTCCTGGGACAGGGGGTGGTCCCAGTACTTC.

This clonotype came up many times. The chain employs TRBV4-3 and TRBJ2-1; 10 bases match TRBD2. V trimming: 0 bases; J trimming: 8 bases; junction bases outside the gene matches: 10. This CDR3 is built from 17 residues. CDR1 LGHNA and CDR2 YSLEER come from the germline V gene. The CDR3 DNA is TGCGCCAGCAGCCAAGAGGGTCTAGCGGGAGTGGTCGATGAGCAGTTCTTC. This sequence encodes CASSQEGLAGVVDEQFF.

The V call is TRBV19, the J call TRBJ2-4; TRBD2 agrees at 7 bases. Germline CDR1 LNHDA, CDR2 SQIVND (reference sequence). V dropped 5 bases and J dropped 6; count of bases not matched to a gene: 4. The CDR3 covers 13 residues. CDR3 sequence: CASSPGGLNIQYF. In DNA, the CDR3 is TGTGCCAGTAGTCCCGGGGGGTTAAACATTCAGTACTTC. The variable domain in full, with the rest retrieved from reference TRBV19 and TRBJ2-4, is DGGITQSPKYLFRKEGQNVTLSCEQNLNHDAMYWYRQDPGQGLRLIYYSQIVNDFQKGDIAEGYSVSREKKESFPLTVTSAQKNPTAFYLCASSPGGLNIQYFGAGTRLSVL.

In this sample, this clonotype turned up a few times. This chain connects TRBV6-5 to TRBJ1-4; D uncertain. The V end lost 0 bases, the J end lost 5 bases, and 19 bases lay between the germline ends. CDR3 length: 18 amino acids. Germline CDR1 reads MNHEY; CDR2 reads SVGAGI. The CDR3 spells CASSYSSRVGKLNEKLFF. Here the CDR3 DNA reads TGTGCCAGCAGTTACTCGAGTCGGGTAGGGAAACTCAATGAAAAACTGTTTTTT.

This clonotype showed up many times. This chain links TRBV20-1 with TRBJ2-1; D is unclear. With 0 bases removed from V and 13 bases from J, the gap between germline ends came to 10 bases. This CDR3 has 11 residues. Germline values: CDR1 DFQATT, CDR2 SNEGSKA (reference sequence). In DNA form, the CDR3 reads TGCAGTGCTAGAGATAGTATATCACAGTTCTTC. Its protein product is CSARDSISQFF.

Judged by abundance, this clonotype is medium-sized. The chain uses TRBV2 and TRBJ2-3; maybe TRBD1 (6 bases). This CDR3 is built from 14 residues. Trimming left V 10 bases short and J 2 bases short, with 16 bases between. In germline, CDR1 is SNHLY, CDR2 FYNNEI. The CDR3 is CATSPQGNTDTQYF. CDR3 DNA: TGTGCCACCTCACCCCAGGGGAACACAGATACGCAGTATTTT.

Only a few counts were recorded for this clonotype. J is TRBJ2-6 and V is TRBV2, with D unresolved. V was shortened by 6 bases and J by 0 bases, with 9 bases between the two germline ends. This CDR3 is 15 amino acids long. Germline V gene sequence: CDR1 SNHLY, CDR2 FYNNEI. The CDR3 is CASRVTTSGANVLTF. The CDR3 DNA follows: TGTGCCAGCAGGGTTACAACCTCTGGGGCCAACGTCCTGACTTTC.

The gene calls are TRBV27 and TRBJ1-1, with 11 nucleotides matching TRBD1. Germline values: CDR1 MNHEY, CDR2 SMNVEV (reference sequence). With V trimmed by 3 bases and J by 5 bases, 2 bases remained unmatched. This CDR3 contains 14 residues. This chain's CDR3 is CASSFGTGGTEAFF. The CDR3 DNA follows: TGTGCCAGCAGTTTCGGGACAGGGGGGACTGAAGCTTTCTTT.

This clonotype was seen at least ten times. The chain has TRBV10-3 and TRBJ2-3; a weak D match, TRBD1 (6 bases). The V end was cut by 6 bases, the J end by 6 bases, with 22 bases between. CDR3 length equals 16 residues. The germline V gene encodes CDR1 ENHRY and CDR2 SYGVKD. The CDR3 sequence is CAIRQPGTYSLDTQYF. In nucleotides, the CDR3 is TGTGCCATCAGGCAGCCCGGGACATATAGTCTCGATACGCAGTATTTT.

The chain combines TRBV20-1 with TRBJ1-2; 8 nucleotides line up with TRBD1. V shed 0 bases, J shed 7 bases, and the junction held 7 bases outside the gene matches. CDR1 and CDR2 from the germline V gene are DFQATT and SNEGSKA (reference sequence). CDR3 length: 14 residues. This CDR3 reads CSARDPGQGGGYTF. The CDR3, as DNA: TGCAGTGCTAGAGATCCCGGACAGGGAGGTGGCTACACCTTC.

The rearrangement links TRBV12-5 to TRBJ1-1, with a possible D match to TRBD1 (5 bases). This CDR3 is built from 12 residues. V was cut by 5 bases and J by 5 bases, with 9 bases left in between. Per germline, CDR1 LGHNT and CDR2 FRNRAP. CDR3 sequence: CASGQGGTEAFF. In nucleotides, the CDR3 is TGTGCTAGTGGTCAGGGTGGTACTGAAGCTTTCTTT.

The sample holds many counts of this clonotype. This rearrangement joins TRBV30 to TRBJ2-7, with D unresolved. The CDR3 runs 11 residues. Germline CDR1 is GTSNPN and CDR2 is SVGIG (reference sequence). V gave up 0 bases and J gave up 3 bases, with 3 bases separating them. CDR3: CAWSVGYEQYF. The CDR3, as DNA: TGTGCCTGGAGTGTAGGCTACGAGCAGTACTTC. Looking up the rest from reference TRBV30 and TRBJ2-7 gives the full variable domain: SQTIHQWPATLVQPVGSPLSLECTVEGTSNPNLYWYRQAAGRGLQLLFYSVGIGQISSEVPQNLSASRPQDRQFILSSKKLLLSDSGFYLCAWSVGYEQYFGPGTRLTVT.

This chain links TRBV2 with TRBJ2-5, with D unresolved. Between the trimmed V and J ends, which lost 11 bases and 0 bases, there was a span of 10 bases. Looked up from germline, CDR1 is SNHLY and CDR2 is FYNNEI. The CDR3 has 12 amino acids. In DNA, the CDR3 is TGTGCCGCAGCCGGGTACCAAGAGACCCAGTACTTC. Amino acid sequence: CAAAGYQETQYF.

The sample holds many counts of this clonotype. The chain combines TRBV12-3 or TRBV12-4 with TRBJ2-3, with 9 bases fitting TRBD2. The CDR3 totals 14 residues. V lost 7 bases to trimming and J lost 3 bases; unmatched junction nucleotides: 5. CDR3 sequence reads: CASTLSGRTDTQYF. CDR3 DNA: TGTGCCAGCACTTTGAGCGGGAGGACAGATACGCAGTATTTT.

There are many counts of this clonotype. This chain uses TRBV4-3 with TRBJ2-7; 7 bases fit TRBD1. V lost 3 bases to trimming and J lost 2 bases; unmatched junction nucleotides: 4. The CDR3 has 14 residues. Germline V gives CDR1 LGHNA, CDR2 YSLEER. CDR3 DNA sequence: TGCGCCAGCAGCCAGACGGGACAGACCTACGAGCAGTACTTC. Translation gives CASSQTGQTYEQYF.

In the case of this clonotype: The junction differs from germline at one of its ends, possibly a read error. The rearrangement uses TRBV7-7 and TRBJ2-2; 7 bases line up with TRBD2. From germline, CDR1 is SSHAT and CDR2 FNYEAQ (reference sequence). The CDR3 has 15 residues. In nucleotides, the CDR3 is TGTGCTAGCAGCCCTAGACTAGCTAACACCGGGGAGCTGTTTTTT. As protein: CASSPRLANTGELFF.

The chain uses TRBV27 and TRBJ2-7; D gene ambiguous. The ends were cut back, 6 bases at V and 7 bases at J, with 13 bases in the middle. The CDR3 is 12 amino acids. The germline gives CDR1 MNHEY, CDR2 SMNVEV (reference sequence). The DNA for the CDR3 is TGTGCCAGCAGCACAAGGTCGGGTGAGCAGTACTTC. Residues: CASSTRSGEQYF.

This clonotype was counted between two and nine times. This chain joins TRBV27 and TRBJ2-1, with 9 nucleotides matching TRBD2. The CDR3 runs 16 residues. CDR1 is MNHEY and CDR2 is SMNVEV in the germline V gene (reference sequence). V lost 5 bases and J lost 1; bases outside the gene matches: 6. CDR3 amino acids: CASSVVAGVSYNEQFF. CDR3 in DNA: TGTGCCAGCAGTGTGGTAGCGGGGGTATCCTACAATGAGCAGTTCTTC.

The table lists this clonotype with many counts. The rearrangement joins TRBV6-2 or TRBV6-3 to TRBJ2-1, with TRBD2 matching over 10 bases. Germline assignment: CDR1 MNHEY and CDR2 SVGEGT. The CDR3 spans 17 residues. Germline trimming cut 5 bases from V and 6 bases from J; bases unmatched to any gene: 13. The CDR3 region is CASSPSPLAGVFNEQFF. Here the CDR3 DNA reads TGTGCCAGCAGTCCATCCCCCCTAGCGGGGGTTTTCAATGAGCAGTTCTTC.

This clonotype was seen many times. The V gene is TRBV27, the J gene TRBJ2-5; maybe TRBD1 (6 bases). The CDR3 has 16 amino acids. The V gene's germline CDR1 is MNHEY and CDR2 SMNVEV (reference sequence). V was pared by 0 bases and J by 2 bases, with 13 bases between. DNA of the CDR3: TGTGCCAGCAGTTTATCCCAGACCAGGGGTCAAGAGACCCAGTACTTC. Translation: CASSLSQTRGQETQYF.

This clonotype was observed many times. This chain uses TRBV4-3 with TRBJ1-5; 11 positions agree with TRBD1. CDR3 length equals 14 residues. J gave up 7 bases and V 4 bases, and 3 bases lay outside the gene matches. Per germline, CDR1 LGHNA and CDR2 YSLEER. For the CDR3, the DNA is TGCGCCAGCAGCCGAGGGACAGGGGGGCAGCCCCAGCATTTT. Translated: CASSRGTGGQPQHF.